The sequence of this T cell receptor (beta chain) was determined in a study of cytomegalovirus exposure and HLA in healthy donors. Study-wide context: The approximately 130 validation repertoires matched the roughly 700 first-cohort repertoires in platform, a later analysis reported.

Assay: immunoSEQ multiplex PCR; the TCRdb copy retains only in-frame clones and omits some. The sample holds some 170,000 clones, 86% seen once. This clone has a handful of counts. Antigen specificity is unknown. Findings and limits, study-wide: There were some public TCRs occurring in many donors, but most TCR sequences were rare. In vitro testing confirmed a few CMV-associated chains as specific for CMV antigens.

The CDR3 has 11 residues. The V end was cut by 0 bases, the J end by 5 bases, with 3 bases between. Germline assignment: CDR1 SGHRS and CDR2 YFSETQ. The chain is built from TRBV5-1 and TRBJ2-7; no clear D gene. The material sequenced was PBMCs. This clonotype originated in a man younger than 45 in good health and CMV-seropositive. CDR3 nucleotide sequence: TGCGCCAGCAGCTTGGACCACGAGCAGTACTTC. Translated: CASSLDHEQYF.